Presented here are 14 T cell receptor beta chains from one specimen sequenced in a study of blood T cell repertoires in COVID-19. This table comes from immunoSEQ multiplex PCR, and its TCRdb copy is limited to in-frame clones, with some not included. The sample records over 65,000 clones, approximately 86% being singletons. Sequencing was carried out using peripheral blood. The receptors come from an elderly man with COVID-19, enrolled during active disease.

The rearrangement uses TRBV27 and TRBJ1-2, with TRBD1 matching 7 bases. V dropped 5 bases and J dropped 4; count of bases not matched to a gene: 4. The germline V gene has CDR1 MNHEY and CDR2 SMNVEV (reference sequence). The CDR3 has 13 amino acids. The CDR3 DNA reads TGTGCCAGCAGTCGGACAGGACCCTATGGCTACACCTTC. It codes for CASSRTGPYGYTF.

This chain links TRBV5-5 with TRBJ2-3; D unresolved. This CDR3 comprises 13 residues. V lost 4 bases and J lost 4, with 10 bases in between. From germline, CDR1 is SGHKS and CDR2 YYEKEE (reference sequence). The CDR3, as DNA: TGTGCCAGCAGCAAAAACAGAGCAGATACGCAGTATTTT. Its protein product is CASSKNRADTQYF.

The chain recombines TRBV2 with TRBJ1-5; TRBD1 aligns across 9 bases. After removal of 6 bases from V and 5 bases from J, the junction contained 5 bases not matched to a gene. Germline V gene lookup returns CDR1 SNHLY and CDR2 FYNNEI. The CDR3 extends over 14 amino acids. CDR3 loop: CASRARTGDQPQHF. As DNA, the CDR3 is TGTGCCAGCAGAGCTCGGACAGGGGATCAGCCCCAGCATTTT.

The chain couples TRBV5-4 to TRBJ2-2; 12 nucleotides match TRBD2. Germline CDR1 reads SGHNT; CDR2 reads YYREEE (reference sequence). The trim removed 2 bases at V and 6 bases at J, leaving 11 bases unmatched. The CDR3 has 18 residues. CDR3 in DNA: TGTGCCAGCAGCTTTGAACTAGCGGGGGGCCTGGGCCCCGGGGAGCTGTTTTTT. Protein sequence: CASSFELAGGLGPGELFF.

The chain links TRBV9 to TRBJ2-3, with D possibly being TRBD1 (6 bases). Germline V gene data show CDR1 as SGDLS and CDR2 as YYNGEE. There are 14 residues in the CDR3. V shed 2 bases and J shed 6 bases, with 13 bases lying between them. The CDR3 coding sequence is TGTGCCAGCAGCGTTCTACAGGGTTCGGATACGCAGTATTTT. It yields the protein CASSVLQGSDTQYF. Variable domain in full (rest from reference TRBV9 and TRBJ2-3): DSGVTQTPKHLITATGQRVTLRCSPRSGDLSVYWYQQSLDQGLQFLIQYYNGEERAKGNILERFSAQQFPDLHSELNLSSLELGDSALYFCASSVLQGSDTQYFGPGTRLTVL.

The chain has TRBV5-4 and TRBJ1-2; TRBD1 matches at 7 bases. The CDR3 is made up of 14 amino acids. Per germline, CDR1 SGHNT and CDR2 YYREEE (reference sequence). The V gene end was trimmed by 2 bases and the J gene end by 5 bases; junction bases not matched to a gene: 6. The CDR3, as DNA: TGTGCCAGCAGCTTTGCCGACAGGGCGTATGGCTACACCTTC. Its translation: CASSFADRAYGYTF.

The genes are TRBV5-4 and TRBJ1-6; 7 bases match TRBD1. V trimming: 5 bases; J trimming: 5 bases; junction bases outside the gene matches: 1. The germline gives CDR1 SGHNT, CDR2 YYREEE (reference sequence). The CDR3 has 13 amino acids. The CDR3 coding sequence is TGTGCCAGCAGACAGGGGAATAATTCACCCCTCCACTTT. Its translation is CASRQGNNSPLHF.

This clone was detected once. The V gene is TRBV6-6, the J gene TRBJ1-6; possibly TRBD1 for D (6 bases). V was pared by 5 bases and J by 9 bases, with 17 bases between. This CDR3 comprises 15 residues. From germline, CDR1 is MNHNY and CDR2 SVGAGI (reference sequence). CDR3 residues: CASSRPQGVSSPLHF. The CDR3 nucleotides are TGTGCCAGCAGTCGACCACAGGGAGTGAGTTCACCCCTCCACTTT.

This chain connects TRBV14 to TRBJ1-4; 7 bases are a match to TRBD1. V shed 8 bases and J 8 bases; nucleotides not matched to a gene: 8. Germline CDR1 and CDR2: SGHDN and FVKESK. CDR3 length equals 13 residues. CDR3 bases: TGTGCCAGCGCGAGGGGGCTGGCCGAAAAACTGTTTTTT. Amino acids: CASARGLAEKLFF.

The V and J genes are TRBV11-3 and TRBJ1-3, with a weak D call TRBD1 (5 bases). V lost 6 bases and J lost 3, with 9 bases in between. Germline values: CDR1 SGHNT, CDR2 YENEEA. CDR3 length: 13 residues. CDR3 region: CASRLRDGNTIYF. The CDR3 DNA follows: TGTGCCAGCAGGCTCAGGGATGGAAACACCATATATTTT.

This sequence joins TRBV5-6 and TRBJ1-2, with D perhaps TRBD1 (5 bases). CDR1 and CDR2 (germline): SGHDT, YYEEEE. V lost 0 bases, J lost 8 bases, and 11 bases lay in between. The CDR3 runs to 13 residues. Written as DNA, the CDR3 is TGTGCCAGCAGCTTGGGGGCAGGGCGGGGCTACACCTTC. Translating it yields CASSLGAGRGYTF.

V is TRBV5-8 and J is TRBJ1-5; TRBD1 agrees at 7 bases. Germline loops: CDR1 SGHTS, CDR2 YDEGEE. The CDR3 has 18 amino acids. The V segment lost 5 bases and the J segment 0 bases; nucleotides outside the gene matches: 14. CDR3: CASSSGTAISYSNQPQHF. DNA for the CDR3: TGTGCCAGCAGTTCCGGGACAGCTATCTCCTATAGCAATCAGCCCCAGCATTTT.

The rearrangement uses TRBV7-3 and TRBJ1-1, with 8 nucleotides matching TRBD1. Germline V gene lookup returns CDR1 SGHTA and CDR2 FQGTGA. This CDR3 region has 12 residues. With 5 bases clipped from V and 11 bases from J, the junction kept 7 bases outside the gene matches. CDR3 residues: CASSQGAGVAFF. The CDR3 bases are TGTGCCAGCAGCCAGGGGGCCGGTGTGGCTTTCTTT.

The CDR3 loop reads CASRGNRGASYGYTF. In DNA, the CDR3 is TGTGCCAGTAGGGGAAACAGGGGCGCCAGCTATGGCTACACCTTC. The chain recombines TRBV19 with TRBJ1-2; TRBD1 matches 7 bases. There are 15 residues in the CDR3. V shed 6 bases and J 4 bases; nucleotides not matched to a gene: 11. Germline CDR1 is LNHDA and CDR2 is SQIVND (reference sequence).